These 16 T cell receptor beta chains originate from one sample sequenced in a study of CD8+CD57+ T cells in acquired aplastic anemia. The template for TCR beta VDJ and CDR3 sequence profiling was genomic DNA. TCRdb processed the reads anew with MiXCR; each CDR3 protein has one entry. The sample shows approximately 250,000 distinct CDR3 sequences, around 82% of them seen only once. Previously, flow cytometry had revealed CD8+CD57+ cell expansion in the patients chosen for sequencing. What was sequenced was sorted CD4+, CD8+, or CD8+CD57+ T cells (not recorded which) from PBMCs. These TCRs come from a human donor with aplastic anemia.

As regards this clonotype: This CDR3 is missing its conserved last phenylalanine or tryptophan, likely due to a read error. The DNA is omitted, as the CDR3 cannot be located on it reliably, and the CDR3 follows TCRdb's listing. The chain is built from TRBV6-5 and TRBJ1-6. The CDR3 comprises 18 residues, both ends counted. Germline V gene lookup returns CDR1 MNHEY and CDR2 SVGAGI. The CDR3 loop reads CASSYVQGNYERYFPLGI.

In regard to this clonotype: A much larger clonotype is one base distant, so this may be a read error. A read error is likely, as this CDR3 ends without the conserved phenylalanine or tryptophan. It is unclear where the CDR3 begins or ends on the DNA, so no DNA is shown, and the CDR3 is as TCRdb lists it. V is TRBV7-9 and J is TRBJ2-3; the DNA was not compared with TRBD2, the D call given in the table. Germline V lookup: CDR1 SEHNR, CDR2 FQNEAQ (reference sequence). The CDR3 is 13 residues long, ends included. The CDR3 sequence: CASSLGGSYGPNV.

The CDR3 DNA sequence: TGTGCCAGCAGCCAGGGGGATAGCGGCTATAATTCACCCCTCCACTTT. This codes for CASSQGDSGYNSPLHF. This sequence joins TRBV5-6 and TRBJ1-6; 7 bases fit TRBD1. CDR1 SGHDT and CDR2 YYEEEE come from the germline V gene. The CDR3 runs 16 residues. V trimming: 4 bases; J trimming: 3 bases; junction bases outside the gene matches: 7. The variable domain in full, completed from reference TRBV5-6 and TRBJ1-6, reads DAGVTQSPTHLIKTRGQQVTLRCSPKSGHDTVSWYQQALGQGPQFIFQYYEEEERQRGNFPDRFSGHQFPNYSSELNVNALLLGDSALYLCASSQGDSGYNSPLHFGNGTRLTVT.

Worth noting for this clonotype: Relative to the germline gene, one junction end is altered; a read error may explain this. The genes are TRBV2 and TRBJ2-5; D is possibly TRBD2 (5 bases). The CDR3 has 14 amino acids. CDR1 SNHLY and CDR2 FYNNEI come from the germline V gene. CDR3 loop: CATSRVGGPNTQSF. In nucleotides, the CDR3 is TGTGCCACCAGTAGAGTCGGCGGGCCGAACACCCAGTCTTTC.

Turning to this clonotype: A read error may account for a junction end that differs from germline. The chain has TRBV7-9 and TRBJ2-3, with 9 nucleotides matching TRBD2. The germline CDR1 and CDR2 sequences are SEHNR and FQNEAQ (reference sequence). CDR3 size: 14 residues. DNA of the CDR3: TGTGCCAGCAGCTTTGAGAGAAGCGGGGGGACGGAGGATTTT. Its protein is CASSFERSGGTEDF.

Details on this clonotype: The CDR3 does not close with the conserved phenylalanine or tryptophan, likely indicating a read error. No DNA is shown, since the ends of the CDR3 on it are uncertain; the CDR3 is the one TCRdb lists. This sequence joins TRBV19 and TRBJ2-1; the tabulated D call, TRBD2, remains unverified against the DNA. Germline CDR1 reads LNHDA; CDR2 reads SQIVND (reference sequence). The CDR3 numbers 15 amino acids, ends counted. The CDR3 reads CASSIASGVTDEFFG.

Concerning this clonotype itself: Germline is not matched at one junction end, which may reflect a read error. The chain recombines TRBV7-2 with TRBJ2-1, with 7 bases identical to TRBD1. Matching the DNA end better, TRBJ2-7 makes the J call doubtful. The CDR3 spans 14 residues. The germline V gene encodes CDR1 SGHTA and CDR2 FQGNSA. DNA of the CDR3: TGCGCCAGCAGCTTACCGACAGGGCCCAATGCGCAGTACTTC. Translation gives CASSLPTGPNAQYF.

Comment on this clonotype: The limits of the CDR3 on the DNA are not certain, so only TCRdb's listed CDR3 is given. The rearrangement joins TRBV6-5 to TRBJ2-7; the tabulated D call, TRBD2, remains unverified against the DNA. CDR1 and CDR2 (germline): MNHEY, SVGAGI. The CDR3 has 23 residues if both end residues are counted. CDR3 residues: CASSFYICSARLVRASSSYEQYF.

The chain recombines TRBV11-3 with TRBJ1-2; D is unclear. Germline-derived CDR1 and CDR2 are SGHNT and YENEEA. With 0 bases removed from V and 7 bases from J, the gap between germline ends came to 9 bases. This CDR3 is built from 13 residues. The CDR3 DNA reads TGTGCCAGCAGCTTAGATCGGACGGCTGGCTACACCTTC. Translating gives CASSLDRTAGYTF.

With regard to this clonotype: A junction end diverges from the germline sequence, so it may reflect a read error. CDR3 nucleotide sequence: TGTGCCAGCAGCGGGGGGGACCGACGGGGAGGAAACATTTTT. As protein: CASSGGDRRGGNIF. This sequence joins TRBV9 and TRBJ1-4, with D tentatively TRBD1 (5 bases). Germline V CDR1 and CDR2: SGDLS, YYNGEE. The CDR3 extends over 14 amino acids.

This clonotype was counted between two and nine times. CDR3 DNA sequence: TGTGCCAGCGTGCCTGTGGGGGGCGCGTCGCTTGGCTACACCTTC. Translated: CASVPVGGASLGYTF. The J gene is TRBJ1-2, the V gene TRBV6-1; D possibly corresponds to TRBD1 (6 bases). The V gene lost 8 bases and the J gene lost 7 bases, with 23 bases spanning the gap. Germline CDR1 reads MNHNS; CDR2 reads SASEGT. This CDR3 has 15 amino acids.

The chain joins TRBV9 to TRBJ1-1, with 8 bases matching TRBD1. The CDR3 runs to 15 residues. Germline V CDR1 and CDR2: SGDLS, YYNGEE. V lost 4 bases, J lost 7 bases, and 12 bases stayed unmatched. The CDR3 sequence is CASSNRGTGTDEAFF. In DNA form, the CDR3 reads TGTGCCAGCAGCAACCGTGGGACAGGCACAGATGAAGCTTTCTTT.

This chain links TRBV7-2 with TRBJ2-7; D could derive from TRBD1 or TRBD2 (5 bases each). From germline, CDR1 is SGHTA and CDR2 FQGNSA. The CDR3 contains 18 residues. With 3 bases removed from V and 1 base from J, the gap between germline ends came to 22 bases. The CDR3 is CASSLHRDANALSYEQYV. The CDR3 DNA reads as TGTGCCAGCAGCTTGCATCGGGACGCGAACGCTCTTTCCTACGAGCAGTACGTC.

This clonotype was seen once. One end of the junction is discordant with germline, which a read error may explain. The chain uses TRBV2 and TRBJ2-1; TRBD2 agrees at 15 bases. From germline, CDR1 is SNHLY and CDR2 FYNNEI. This CDR3 spans 15 amino acids. The DNA for the CDR3 is TGTGCCAGCAGCTGGACTAGCGGGGGGGTGGATGAGCAGTGCTTC. Translated: CASSWTSGGVDEQCF.

The chain uses TRBV24-1 and TRBJ2-1; weak D call: TRBD1 (5 bases). This CDR3 spans 16 amino acids. The germline CDR1 and CDR2 sequences are KGHDR and SFDVKD. V dropped 7 bases and J dropped 9 bases, with 24 bases sitting between them. As DNA, the CDR3 is TGTGCCACCAGCGAAAAAAAAACAGGTGGACCAATTGAGCAGTTCTTC. This encodes CATSEKKTGGPIEQFF.

As for this clonotype: One end of the junction fails to match germline, which may point to a read error. This chain joins TRBV7-8 and TRBJ2-3, with D tentatively TRBD1 (6 bases). Germline V lookup: CDR1 SGHVS, CDR2 FQNEAQ. CDR3 length: 12 residues. The CDR3 region has the DNA TGTTCCAGCAGGGGCGTCTCCGATACGCAGTATTTT. This sequence encodes CSSRGVSDTQYF.